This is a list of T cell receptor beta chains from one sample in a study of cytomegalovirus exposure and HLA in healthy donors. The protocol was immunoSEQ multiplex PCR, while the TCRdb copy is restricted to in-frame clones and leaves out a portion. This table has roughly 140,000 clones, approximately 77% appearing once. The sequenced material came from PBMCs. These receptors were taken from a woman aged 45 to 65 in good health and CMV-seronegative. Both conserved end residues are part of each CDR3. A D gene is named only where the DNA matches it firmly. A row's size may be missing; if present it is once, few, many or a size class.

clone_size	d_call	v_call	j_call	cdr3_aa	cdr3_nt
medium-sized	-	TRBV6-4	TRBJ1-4	CASSESANEKLFF	TGTGCCAGCAGTGAGAGCGCCAATGAAAAACTGTTTTTT
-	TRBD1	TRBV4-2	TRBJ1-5	CASSHYRGGQPQHF	TGTGCCAGCAGCCATTACAGGGGAGGTCAGCCCCAGCATTTT
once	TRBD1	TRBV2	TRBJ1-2	CASVLDRADYGYTF	TGTGCCAGCGTATTGGACAGGGCTGACTATGGCTACACCTTC
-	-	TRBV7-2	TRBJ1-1	CASSPSGPHTEAFF	TGTGCCAGCAGCCCCAGCGGCCCCCACACTGAAGCTTTCTTT
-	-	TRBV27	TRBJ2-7	CASSLRGVSSYEQYF	TGTGCCAGCAGTTTACGCGGGGTGAGCTCCTACGAGCAGTACTTC
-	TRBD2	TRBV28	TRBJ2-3	CASRGAGSGDTQYF	TGTGCCAGCCGTGGAGCGGGGAGTGGAGATACGCAGTATTTT
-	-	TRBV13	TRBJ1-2	CASSPRGRGPADYGYTF	TGTGCCAGCAGCCCCCGGGGCAGGGGCCCGGCAGACTATGGCTACACCTTC
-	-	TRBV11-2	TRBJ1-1	CASSSNLEGRAFF	TGTGCCAGCAGCTCGAACCTAGAGGGCCGGGCTTTCTTT
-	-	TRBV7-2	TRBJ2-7	CASSLQSATDYEQYF	TGTGCCAGCAGCTTACAATCAGCGACAGACTACGAGCAGTACTTC
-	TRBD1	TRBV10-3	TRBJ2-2	CAIRQGDANTGELFF	TGTGCCATCAGACAGGGGGATGCGAACACCGGGGAGCTGTTTTTT
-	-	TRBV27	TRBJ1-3	CASKRGSGNTIYF	TGTGCCAGCAAACGGGGCTCTGGAAACACCATATATTTT
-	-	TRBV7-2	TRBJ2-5	CASSLADQETQYF	TGTGCCAGCAGCTTAGCCGACCAAGAGACCCAGTACTTC
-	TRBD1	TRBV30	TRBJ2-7	CASSGQGEYEQYF	TGTGCCTCCTCGGGCCAGGGGGAGTACGAGCAGTACTTC
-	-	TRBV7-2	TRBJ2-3	CASSLATTTDTQYF	TGTGCCAGCAGCTTAGCGACTACCACAGATACGCAGTATTTT
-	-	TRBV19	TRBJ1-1	CASSPSPPGNTEAFF	TGTGCCAGTAGTCCAAGCCCCCCAGGGAACACTGAAGCTTTCTTT
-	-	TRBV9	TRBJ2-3	CASSVVSWGLSTDTQYF	TGTGCCAGCAGCGTAGTTAGTTGGGGGCTAAGCACAGATACGCAGTATTTT
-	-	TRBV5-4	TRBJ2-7	CASSLSPGIEQYF	TGTGCCAGCAGCTTGTCTCCAGGGATCGAGCAGTACTTC
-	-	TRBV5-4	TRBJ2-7	CASSHAGTRSSYEQYF	TGTGCCAGCAGCCACGCCGGGACACGTAGCTCCTACGAGCAGTACTTC
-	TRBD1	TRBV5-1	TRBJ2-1	CASSQGQRNYNEQFF	TGCGCCAGCAGCCAGGGACAGAGAAACTACAATGAGCAGTTCTTC
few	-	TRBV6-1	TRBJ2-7	CASSEALPTYEQYF	TGTGCCAGCAGTGAAGCGCTTCCTACCTACGAGCAGTACTTC
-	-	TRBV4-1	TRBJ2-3	CASSQPRDGTDTQYF	TGCGCCAGCAGCCAACCCCGGGATGGCACAGATACGCAGTATTTT
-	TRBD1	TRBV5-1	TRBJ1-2	CASSLARQGNYGYTF	TGCGCCAGCAGCTTAGCACGACAGGGGAACTATGGCTACACCTTC
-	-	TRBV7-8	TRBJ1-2	CASSFSGQRGVGWGYGYTF	TGTGCCAGCAGCTTTTCCGGGCAGCGGGGGGTCGGTTGGGGCTATGGCTACACCTTC
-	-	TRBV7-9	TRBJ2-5	CASSLGQGLETQYF	TGTGCCAGCAGCTTAGGTCAGGGTTTGGAGACCCAGTACTTC
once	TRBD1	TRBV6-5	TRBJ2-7	CATSPGTGGHEQYF	TGTGCCACCTCCCCCGGGACAGGGGGACACGAGCAGTACTTC
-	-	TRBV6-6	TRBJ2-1	CASRTDLYNEQFF	TGTGCCAGCAGGACAGACCTCTACAATGAGCAGTTCTTC
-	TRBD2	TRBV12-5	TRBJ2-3	CASAILAGFTDTQYF	TGTGCTAGTGCTATCTTAGCGGGGTTCACAGATACGCAGTATTTT
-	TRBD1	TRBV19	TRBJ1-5	CASSFRGGQSQPQHF	TGTGCCAGTAGTTTTAGAGGGGGCCAGTCGCAGCCCCAGCATTTT
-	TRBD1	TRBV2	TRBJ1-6	CASSEIRGQSPLHF	TGTGCCAGCAGTGAAATCAGGGGGCAATCACCCCTCCACTTT
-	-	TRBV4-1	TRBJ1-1	CASSQAPWRNTEAFF	TGCGCCAGCAGCCAAGCCCCCTGGAGGAACACTGAAGCTTTCTTT
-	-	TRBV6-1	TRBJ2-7	CASSGGQTYEQYF	TGTGCCAGCAGCGGTGGACAGACCTACGAGCAGTACTTC
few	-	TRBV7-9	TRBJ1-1	CASRAGFGNTEAFF	TGTGCCAGCAGAGCAGGTTTCGGGAACACTGAAGCTTTCTTT
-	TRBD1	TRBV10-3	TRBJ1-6	CAISLGQGDSPLHF	TGTGCCATCAGTCTCGGACAGGGGGACTCACCCCTCCACTTT
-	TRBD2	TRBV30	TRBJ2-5	CAWSGLAGGRQETQYF	TGTGCCTGGAGTGGACTAGCGGGGGGGAGACAAGAGACCCAGTACTTC
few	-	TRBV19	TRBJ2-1	CASSIRGRGYNEQFF	TGTGCCAGTAGTATTCGTGGCAGGGGATACAATGAGCAGTTCTTC
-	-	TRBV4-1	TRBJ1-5	CASSQEVDRLYPQHF	TGCGCCAGCAGCCAAGAAGTCGACAGGCTCTATCCCCAGCATTTT
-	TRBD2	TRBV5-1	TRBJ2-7	CASSVGLVSSTYEQYF	TGCGCCAGCAGCGTCGGACTAGTTTCGTCCACCTACGAGCAGTACTTC
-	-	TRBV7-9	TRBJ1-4	CSSSSWGGVVDEKLFF	TGTTCCAGCAGCTCCTGGGGGGGGGTCGTTGATGAAAAACTGTTTTTT
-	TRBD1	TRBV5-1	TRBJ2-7	CASSLSGGPTGEQYF	TGCGCCAGCAGTTTATCAGGGGGCCCCACGGGCGAGCAGTACTTC
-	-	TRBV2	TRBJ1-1	CASRRLGAFF	TGTGCCAGCAGGCGTCTAGGAGCTTTCTTT
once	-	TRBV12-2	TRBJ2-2	CASRGTGRGTGELFF	TGTGCAAGTCGGGGGACAGGGCGGGGCACCGGGGAGCTGTTTTTT
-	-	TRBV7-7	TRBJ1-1	CASSRTVNTEAFF	TGTGCTAGCAGCCGGACAGTGAACACTGAAGCTTTCTTT
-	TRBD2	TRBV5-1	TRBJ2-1	CASSKGLAGVSSYNEQFF	TGCGCCAGCAGCAAAGGACTAGCGGGGGTTAGCTCCTACAATGAGCAGTTCTTC
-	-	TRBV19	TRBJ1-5	CASSYSRGAEQPQHF	TGTGCCAGTAGTTATAGTCGGGGGGCCGAGCAGCCCCAGCATTTT
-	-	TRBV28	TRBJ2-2	CASTPLQADGTGELFF	TGTGCCAGCACCCCATTGCAGGCTGACGGCACCGGGGAGCTGTTTTTT
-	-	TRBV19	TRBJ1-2	CASSRTEEKLYGYTF	TGTGCCAGTAGTCGGACGGAGGAAAAACTCTATGGCTACACCTTC
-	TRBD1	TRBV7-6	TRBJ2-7	CASSLALETGSEQYF	TGTGCCAGCAGCTTAGCGCTAGAGACAGGGTCCGAGCAGTACTTC
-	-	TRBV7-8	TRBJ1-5	CASSLDRGNQPQHF	TGTGCCAGCAGCTTAGACAGGGGCAATCAGCCCCAGCATTTT
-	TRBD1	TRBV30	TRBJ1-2	CAWETGGYGYTF	TGTGCCTGGGAAACAGGGGGCTATGGCTACACCTTC
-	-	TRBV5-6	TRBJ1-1	CASSRRGGLNTEAFF	TGTGCCAGCAGCCGACGGGGGGGGCTGAACACTGAAGCTTTCTTT
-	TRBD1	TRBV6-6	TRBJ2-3	CASSDRDPSTDTQYF	TGTGCCAGCAGCGACAGGGATCCTAGCACAGATACGCAGTATTTT
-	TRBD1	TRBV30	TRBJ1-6	CAWNPGQGHSPLHF	TGTGCCTGGAATCCGGGACAGGGACATTCACCCCTCCACTTT
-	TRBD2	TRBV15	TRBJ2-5	CATSRGGGETQYF	TGTGCCACCAGCAGAGGCGGGGGAGAGACCCAGTACTTC
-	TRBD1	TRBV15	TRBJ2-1	CATSRERQGRQFF	TGTGCCACCAGCAGAGAGAGACAGGGGAGGCAGTTCTTC
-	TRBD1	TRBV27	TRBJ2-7	CASRRQGSYEQYF	TGTGCCAGCAGACGACAGGGCTCCTACGAGCAGTACTTC
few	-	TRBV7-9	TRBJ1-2	CASSSMNNYGYTF	TGTGCCAGCAGCTCTATGAACAACTATGGCTACACCTTC